The sample holds one count of the clone carrying this T cell receptor (beta chain). The antigen is unknown. This entry belongs to a study of T cell repertoires in cytomegalovirus infection. Study in general: Indications came from public TCR beta signatures; they pointed to CMV infection and to a matching HLA type.

TCRdb independently ran MiXCR on the reads; one entry per CDR3 protein. The sample yields about 60,000 distinct CDR3 sequences, about 33% seen once. Sequenced sample: PBMCs, sequenced either directly or after in vitro stimulation (not recorded which). The TCR originated in a human donor in good health (CMV status not recorded). Some clones in this sample may be carry-over from other donors' samples.

Here the CDR3 reads CATSTRTSGAYEQYF. As DNA, the CDR3 is TGTGCCACCAGCACGAGGACTAGCGGGGCCTACGAGCAGTACTTC. The rearrangement uses TRBV15 and TRBJ2-7, with TRBD2 identical over 12 bases. V shed 4 bases and J 2 bases; nucleotides not matched to a gene: 3. The V gene's germline CDR1 is LNHNV and CDR2 YYDKDF (reference sequence). The CDR3 length is 15 residues.